Listed here is a single T cell receptor (beta chain). The target of this receptor is not known. No base-level quality is on record; no much larger clone is a single base apart. The ViraFEST assay stimulated PBMC with viral peptide pools and then used TCR sequencing to identify antigen-specific CD4+ T cell clonotypes by expansion. After more than nine days of culture, CD4+ T cells were isolated with the EasySep CD4+ T cell isolation kit. Negative nucleocapsid antibody results before and after vaccination confirmed that the healthy vaccine recipients had no prior SARS-CoV-2 infection. Each well held some 1.9 million PBMC cultured in IMDM containing roughly 5% human AB serum, approximately 10 IU/ml IL-2 and gentamicin, along with about 10 ug/ml peptides. Half of the culture medium was replaced with fresh IL-2-containing medium on days 3 and 7. Each peptide stimulation condition was cultured in triplicate wells unless otherwise noted. Using Ficoll-Paque Plus gradient centrifugation, PBMC were separated from whole blood and then either used fresh or cryopreserved at -140C. The overlapping peptide pools covered the spike proteins of SARS-CoV-2 and of the common cold coronaviruses HCoV-NL63, HCoV-OC43 and HCoV-229E. The QIAamp micro DNA kit was used to extract genomic DNA from the cultured CD4+ T cells.

Libraries came from the immunoSEQ multiplex PCR assay. TCR beta CDR3 sequencing was performed on DNA from the cultured, isolated CD4+ T cells. The authors' analysis ran thus. Non-productive TCR sequences were removed, reads were trimmed to the CDR3 region, and CDR3s of at least 7 amino acids were retained. The MANAFEST web app was used to pick out antigen-specific clonotypes by comparing their expansion in peptide wells with that in reference cultures. To be called positive, a clone needed expansion at FDR<0.05 compared with the reference and with all other wells, an odds ratio greater than 5, and a frequency greater than 0.1% in two replicate wells. Clonotypes significantly expanded in SARS-CoV-2 spike wells and in at least one common cold coronavirus spike condition were defined as cross-reactive. Levenshtein distance calculated with the stringdist R package was used to assess CDR3 similarity, and unrooted trees were constructed with ape in R 3.6.1. The source is immuneACCESS, and TCRdb retained only in-frame sequences with V and J called. Part of the clones is not carried over; for the studies checked, unresolved V genes explain less than half of this, and the remainder is unexplained. Clonal size and the V and J genes are those of that table, whereas D and trimming came from the DNA. A total of about 73,000 clones appear in this sample, around 79% of them only once. In total, the top ten clones hold roughly 10% of the sample.

From a lookup of the germline V gene, CDR1 and CDR2 are KGHSH and LQKENI. V is shortened by 2 bases, J by 8 bases, and the region joining them spans 9 bases. The CDR3 has 13 amino acids, counting the end cysteine and phenylalanine. The read is trimmed to its CDR3 DNA, 39 bases read in frame from base 1. These data come from a study of vaccination effects on CD4 cells after COVID-19 (dated by TCRdb to 2022 to 2024). Regarding the complete study: Two doses of either the BNT162b2 or the mRNA-1273 mRNA SARS-CoV-2 vaccine were administered to participants. SARS-CoV-2 spike-specific CD4+ TCR repertoires were compared before and after mRNA vaccination in COVID-19 convalescent patients and in infection-naive vaccine recipients. A total of 10 COVID-19 convalescent patients and several SARS-CoV-2-naive healthy vaccine recipients were included in the full study. The Oncomine TCR Beta short-read assay on an Illumina iSeq 100 was used to sequence cultures from other donors in the study. The paper as a whole reports these results and caveats: In healthy vaccine recipients, vaccine-induced clones were almost all SARS-CoV-2 mono-reactive, with only 1 of 255 cross-reactive with common cold coronaviruses. Limitations of the study were the small number of convalescent patients and the absence of early post-infection timepoints. Clones induced by infection and clones induced by vaccination both contracted markedly at late timepoints after vaccination, which fits with T cell responses waning over time.

Sample: CD4+ T cells from PBMCs cultured with SARS-CoV-2 spike peptides, taken before COVID-19 vaccination. The sample's cell subset or site label, in plain terms: SARS-CoV-2 spike overlapping peptide pool stimulation. The sequence was collected from a human donor who received a COVID-19 vaccine. The rearranged segments are TRBV18 and TRBJ1-4, with no D gene named confidently. The DNA reads TGTGCCAGCTCACCAGGGAGTAGAGAAAAACTGTTTTTT. This gives the protein CASSPGSREKLFF.